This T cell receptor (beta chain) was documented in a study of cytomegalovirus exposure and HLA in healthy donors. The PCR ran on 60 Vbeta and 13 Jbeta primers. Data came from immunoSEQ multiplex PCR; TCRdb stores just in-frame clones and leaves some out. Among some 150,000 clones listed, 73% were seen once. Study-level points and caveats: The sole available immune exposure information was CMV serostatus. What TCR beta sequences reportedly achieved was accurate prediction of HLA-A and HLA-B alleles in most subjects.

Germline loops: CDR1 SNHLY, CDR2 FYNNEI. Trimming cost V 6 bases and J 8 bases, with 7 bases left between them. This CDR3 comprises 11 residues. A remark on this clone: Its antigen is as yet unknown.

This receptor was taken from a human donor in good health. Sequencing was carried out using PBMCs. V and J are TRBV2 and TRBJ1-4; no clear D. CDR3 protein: CASSPREKLFF. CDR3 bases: TGTGCCAGCAGCCCCAGGGAAAAACTGTTTTTT.